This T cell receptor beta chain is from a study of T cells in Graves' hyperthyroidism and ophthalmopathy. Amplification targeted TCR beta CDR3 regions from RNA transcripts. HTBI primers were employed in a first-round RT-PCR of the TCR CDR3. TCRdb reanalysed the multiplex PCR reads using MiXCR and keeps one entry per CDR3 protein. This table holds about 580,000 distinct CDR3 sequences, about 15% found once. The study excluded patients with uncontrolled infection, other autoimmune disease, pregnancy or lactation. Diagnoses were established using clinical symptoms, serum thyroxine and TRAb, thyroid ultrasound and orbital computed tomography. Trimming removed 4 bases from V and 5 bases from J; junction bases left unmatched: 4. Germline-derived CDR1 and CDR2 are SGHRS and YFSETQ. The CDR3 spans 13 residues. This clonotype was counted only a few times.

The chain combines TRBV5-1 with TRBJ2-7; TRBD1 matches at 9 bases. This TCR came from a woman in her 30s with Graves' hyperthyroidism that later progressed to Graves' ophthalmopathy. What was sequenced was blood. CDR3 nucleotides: TGCGCCAGCAGCATGGGACAGGGCAACGAGCAGTACTTC. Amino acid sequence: CASSMGQGNEQYF.